This TCR beta chain was recorded in a study of T cell changes during pregnancy in multiple sclerosis. The V gene lost 5 bases and the J gene lost 8 bases, with 12 bases spanning the gap. Germline V gene data show CDR1 as SEHNR and CDR2 as FQNEAQ (reference sequence). The CDR3 length is 13 residues. The method was immunoSEQ multiplex PCR; TCRdb's version includes in-frame clones alone and lacks a portion of them. The sample lists tens of thousands of clones; 75% to 90% were seen once. The chain is built from TRBV7-9 and TRBJ1-4, with TRBD1 as a possible D gene (6 bases). This clonotype originated in a female donor with multiple sclerosis, enrolled in a pregnancy study. This sample comprised CD4+ T cells from peripheral blood mononuclear cells, obtained in the first trimester of pregnancy. The CDR3 region is CASSRVGGEKLFF. The CDR3 DNA reads TGTGCCAGCAGCCGAGTAGGGGGAGAAAAACTGTTTTTT.